The T cell receptor (beta chain) described here comes from a study of OX40 agonist ivuxolimab in advanced cancers. Study-level results: In general, CD8+ T cells held more expanded clones than CD4+ did, on average.

The length of the CDR3 is 15 residues. Germline-derived CDR1 and CDR2 are GTSNPN and SVGIG (reference sequence). Trimming took 5 bases from V and 4 from J; bases not matched to a gene: 13. Concerning this clone itself: Its antigen is unknown.

Produced via immunoSEQ multiplex PCR; TCRdb's table is partial and in-frame only. The sample lists 75,000 to 100,000 clones; under 90% were seen once. The sample consisted of CD4+ or CD8+ T cells sorted from blood, taken in a trial of the OX40 agonist ivuxolimab. The TCR comes from an adult with an advanced solid tumor such as melanoma, head and neck, liver or kidney cancer. The gene calls are TRBV30 and TRBJ2-5; 7 nucleotides line up with TRBD1. The chain's CDR3 is CAWGRQGIGPETQYF. The CDR3 DNA reads as TGTGCCTGGGGGAGACAGGGAATAGGGCCAGAGACCCAGTACTTC. Variable domain in full (rest from reference TRBV30 and TRBJ2-5): SQTIHQWPATLVQPVGSPLSLECTVEGTSNPNLYWYRQAAGRGLQLLFYSVGIGQISSEVPQNLSASRPQDRQFILSSKKLLLSDSGFYLCAWGRQGIGPETQYFGPGTRLLVL.